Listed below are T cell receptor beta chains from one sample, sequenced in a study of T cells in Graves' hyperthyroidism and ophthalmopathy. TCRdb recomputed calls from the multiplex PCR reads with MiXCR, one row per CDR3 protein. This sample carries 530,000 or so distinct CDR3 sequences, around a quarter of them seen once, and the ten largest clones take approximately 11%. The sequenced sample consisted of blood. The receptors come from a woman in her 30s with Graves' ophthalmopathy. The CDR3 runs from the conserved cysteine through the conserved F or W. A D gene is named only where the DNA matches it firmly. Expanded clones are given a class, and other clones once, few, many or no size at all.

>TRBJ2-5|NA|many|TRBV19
CASSILDNRETQYF
TGTGCCAGTAGTATACTCGACAATAGGGAGACCCAGTACTTC
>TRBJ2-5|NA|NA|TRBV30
CAWSVVGGRTQYF
TGTGCCTGGAGTGTTGTGGGGGGAAGGACCCAGTACTTC
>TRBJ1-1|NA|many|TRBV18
CASSPPGDTEAFF
TGTGCCAGCAGCCCGCCGGGGGACACTGAAGCTTTCTTT
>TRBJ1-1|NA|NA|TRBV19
CASRRDRKAFF
TGTGCCAGTAGGCGAGACAGAAAAGCTTTCTTT
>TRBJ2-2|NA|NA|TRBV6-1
CATYSGNTGELFF
TGTGCCACCTATAGCGGGAACACCGGGGAGCTGTTTTTT
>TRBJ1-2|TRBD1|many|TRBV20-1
CSAHLTGGYGYTF
TGCAGTGCCCACCTTACAGGGGGTTATGGCTACACCTTC
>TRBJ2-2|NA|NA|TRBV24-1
CATSGDTGELFF
TGTGCCACCAGTGGGGACACCGGGGAGCTGTTTTTT
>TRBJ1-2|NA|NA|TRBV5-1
CASSLRGFDGYTF
TGCGCCAGCAGCTTGCGGGGGTTCGATGGCTACACCTTC
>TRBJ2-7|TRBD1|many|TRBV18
CASSPAWDSSYEQYF
TGTGCCAGCTCACCCGCTTGGGACAGCTCCTACGAGCAGTACTTC
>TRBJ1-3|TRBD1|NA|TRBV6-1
CASIPGQRSSGNTIYF
TGTGCCAGCATCCCGGGACAGAGAAGCTCTGGAAACACCATATATTTT
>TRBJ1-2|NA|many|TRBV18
CASSPGEVGTYGYTF
TGTGCCAGCTCACCAGGGGAAGTCGGCACCTATGGCTACACCTTC
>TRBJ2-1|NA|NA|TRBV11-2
CASSLDLGPRTAYNEQFF
TGTGCCAGCAGCTTAGACCTGGGTCCCCGGACGGCCTACAATGAGCAGTTCTTC
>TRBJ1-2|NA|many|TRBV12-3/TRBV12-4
CASSPTLGVLEYGYTF
TGTGCCAGCAGTCCCACTTTGGGGGTACTGGAATATGGCTACACCTTC
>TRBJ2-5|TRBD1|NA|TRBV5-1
CASSSAPGTVETQYF
TGCGCCAGCAGCTCGGCCCCTGGGACAGTAGAGACCCAGTACTTC
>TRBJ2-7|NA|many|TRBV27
CASSPSTGGHEQYF
TGTGCCAGCAGTCCCTCGACCGGGGGGCACGAGCAGTACTTC
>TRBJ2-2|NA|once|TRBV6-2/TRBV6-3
CASSYSQGPGELFF
TGTGCCAGCAGTTACTCACAGGGCCCAGGGGAGCTGTTTTTT
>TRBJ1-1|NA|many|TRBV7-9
CASRLLAEAFF
TGTGCCAGCAGGTTATTAGCTGAAGCTTTCTTT
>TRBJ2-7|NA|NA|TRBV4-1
CASSQVDRAEQYF
TGCGCCAGCAGCCAAGTTGACCGGGCCGAGCAGTACTTC
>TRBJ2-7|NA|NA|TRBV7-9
CASSYQGSESEQYF
TGTGCCAGCAGCTATCAGGGGAGTGAGAGCGAGCAGTACTTC
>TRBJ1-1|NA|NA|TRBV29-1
CSTIRLNTEAFF
TGCAGCACAATCCGACTGAACACTGAAGCTTTCTTT
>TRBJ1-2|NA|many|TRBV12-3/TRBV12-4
CASSLRIAANYGYTF
TGTGCCAGCAGTTTAAGGATAGCTGCTAACTATGGCTACACCTTC
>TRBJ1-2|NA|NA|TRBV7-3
CASSLKGPGHDAEEGYTF
TGTGCCAGCAGCCTTAAAGGACCCGGACACGACGCTGAAGAGGGCTACACCTTC
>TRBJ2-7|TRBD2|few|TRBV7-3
CASSIRTSGAPGEQYF
TGTGCCAGCAGCATCCGGACTAGCGGGGCCCCCGGGGAGCAGTACTTC
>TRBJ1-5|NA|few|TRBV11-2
CASSLEFRGDQPQHF
TGTGCCAGCAGCTTAGAGTTCAGGGGAGATCAGCCCCAGCATTTT
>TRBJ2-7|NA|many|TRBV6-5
CASSYGGVGYEQYF
TGTGCCAGCAGTTATGGGGGAGTTGGCTACGAGCAGTACTTC
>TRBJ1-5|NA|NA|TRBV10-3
CATRGVRGSNQPQHF
TGTGCCACCAGGGGTGTCCGGGGTAGCAATCAGCCCCAGCATTTT
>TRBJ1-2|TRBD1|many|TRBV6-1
CASSREQGAYYGYTF
TGTGCCAGCAGCCGCGAACAGGGGGCCTACTATGGCTACACCTTC
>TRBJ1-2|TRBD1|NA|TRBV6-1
CASSDLQGASGYTF
TGTGCCAGCAGTGACCTACAGGGGGCCAGTGGCTACACCTTC
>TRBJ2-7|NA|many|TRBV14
CASSQDGVGFYEQYF
TGTGCCAGCAGCCAAGATGGGGTAGGGTTCTACGAGCAGTACTTC
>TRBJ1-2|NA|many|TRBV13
CASRNGGYGYTF
TGTGCCAGCAGAAACGGGGGTTATGGCTACACCTTC
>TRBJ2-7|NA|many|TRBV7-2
CACRRVGYEQYF
TGTGCCTGCCGTAGGGTCGGTTACGAGCAGTACTTC
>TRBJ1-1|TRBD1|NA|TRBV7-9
CASSQTGGITEAFF
TGTGCCAGCAGCCAGACAGGGGGCATCACTGAAGCTTTCTTT
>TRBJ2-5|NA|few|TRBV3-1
CASSQGFTGTQETQYF
TGTGCCAGCAGCCAAGGATTTACAGGGACACAAGAGACCCAGTACTTC
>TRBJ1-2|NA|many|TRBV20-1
CSASQTYGYTF
TGCAGTGCTAGCCAGACCTATGGCTACACCTTC
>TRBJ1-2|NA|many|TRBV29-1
CSVAQGPLNYGYTF
TGCAGCGTTGCCCAGGGGCCCCTCAACTATGGCTACACCTTC
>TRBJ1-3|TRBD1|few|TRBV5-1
CASSLGGTADSGNTIYF
TGCGCCAGCAGCCTGGGGGGGACAGCCGACTCTGGAAACACCATATATTTT
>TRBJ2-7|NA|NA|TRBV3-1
CASSQVSSYEQYF
TGTGCCAGCAGCCAAGTATCAAGTTACGAGCAGTACTTC
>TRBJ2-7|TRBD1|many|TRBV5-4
CASSSEDRNPYEQYF
TGTGCCAGCAGCTCAGAGGACAGGAACCCCTACGAGCAGTACTTC
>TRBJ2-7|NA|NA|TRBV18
CASSPTENYEQYF
TGTGCCAGCTCACCGACAGAAAACTACGAGCAGTACTTC
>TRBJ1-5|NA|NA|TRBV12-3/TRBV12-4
CASSRDSVSNQPQHF
TGTGCCAGCAGTCGGGACTCCGTTAGCAATCAGCCCCAGCATTTT
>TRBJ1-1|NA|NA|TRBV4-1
CASSQDRRGNTEAFF
TGCGCCAGCAGCCAGGATCGACGTGGGAACACTGAAGCTTTCTTT
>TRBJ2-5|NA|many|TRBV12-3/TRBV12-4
CASSPFHGGQETQYF
TGTGCCAGCAGTCCATTCCATGGGGGCCAAGAGACCCAGTACTTC
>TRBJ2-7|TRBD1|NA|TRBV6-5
CASSYRGQGKDEQYF
TGTGCCAGCAGTTATAGGGGACAGGGGAAGGACGAGCAGTACTTC
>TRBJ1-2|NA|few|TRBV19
CASSKTGRDNYGYTF
TGTGCCAGTTCTAAGACGGGACGAGATAACTATGGCTACACCTTC
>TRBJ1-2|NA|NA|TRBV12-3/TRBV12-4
CASSLNRGDYGYTF
TGTGCCAGCAGTTTAAATCGGGGGGACTATGGCTACACCTTC
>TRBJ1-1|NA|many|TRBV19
CASGSTYRAGAFF
TGTGCCAGTGGATCGACATACCGCGCCGGCGCTTTCTTT
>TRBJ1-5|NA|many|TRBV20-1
CSARDLEGHPNQPQHF
TGCAGTGCTAGAGATCTTGAGGGACACCCGAATCAGCCCCAGCATTTT
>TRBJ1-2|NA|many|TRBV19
CASSMYGRNYGYTF
TGTGCCAGTAGTATGTACGGGCGTAACTATGGCTACACCTTC
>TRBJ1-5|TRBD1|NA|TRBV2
CASSVDRLANQPRHF
TGTGCCAGCAGTGTGGACAGGCTGGCCAATCAGCCCCGGCATTTT
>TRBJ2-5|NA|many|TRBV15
CATSRAAGSQETQYF
TGTGCCACCAGCAGAGCCGCGGGCAGTCAAGAGACCCAGTACTTC
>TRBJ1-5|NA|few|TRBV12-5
CASGLRSNQPQHF
TGTGCTAGTGGTTTGAGGAGCAATCAGCCCCAGCATTTT
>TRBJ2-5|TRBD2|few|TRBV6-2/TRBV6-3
CASSYGRADQETQYF
TGTGCCAGCAGTTATGGGAGGGCGGACCAAGAGACCCAGTACTTC
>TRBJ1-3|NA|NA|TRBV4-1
CASSVVVSSGNTIYF
TGCGCCAGCAGCGTCGTGGTAAGCTCTGGAAACACCATATATTTT